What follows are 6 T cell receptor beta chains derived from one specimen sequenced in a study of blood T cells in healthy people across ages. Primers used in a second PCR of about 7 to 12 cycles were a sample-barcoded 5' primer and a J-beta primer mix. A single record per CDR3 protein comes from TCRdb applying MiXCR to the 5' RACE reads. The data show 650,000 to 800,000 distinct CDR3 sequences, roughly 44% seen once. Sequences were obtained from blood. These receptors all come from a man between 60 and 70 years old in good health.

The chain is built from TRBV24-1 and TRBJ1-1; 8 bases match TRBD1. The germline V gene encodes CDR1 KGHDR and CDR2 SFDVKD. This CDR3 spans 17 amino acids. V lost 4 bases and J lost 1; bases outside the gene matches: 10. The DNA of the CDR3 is TGTGCCACCAGTGAGGGCGGGACAGGAGATCGGAACACTGAAGCTTTCTTT. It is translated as CATSEGGTGDRNTEAFF.

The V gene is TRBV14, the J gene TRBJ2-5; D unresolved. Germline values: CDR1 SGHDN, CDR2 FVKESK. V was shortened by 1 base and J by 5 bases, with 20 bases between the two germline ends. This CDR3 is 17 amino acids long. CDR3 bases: TGTGCCAGCAGCCAAGGACCCAATCCTCGCCAAGCTGAGACCCAGTACTTC. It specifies CASSQGPNPRQAETQYF.

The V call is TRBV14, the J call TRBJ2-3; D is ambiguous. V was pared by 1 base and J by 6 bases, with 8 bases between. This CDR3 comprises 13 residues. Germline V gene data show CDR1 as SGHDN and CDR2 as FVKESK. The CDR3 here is CASSQGVMDTQYF. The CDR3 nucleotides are TGTGCCAGCAGCCAAGGGGTCATGGATACGCAGTATTTT. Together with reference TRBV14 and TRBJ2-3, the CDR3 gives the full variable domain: EAGVTQFPSHSVIEKGQTVTLRCDPISGHDNLYWYRRVMGKEIKFLLHFVKESKQDESGMPNNRFLAERTGGTYSTLKVQPAELEDSGVYFCASSQGVMDTQYFGPGTRLTVL.

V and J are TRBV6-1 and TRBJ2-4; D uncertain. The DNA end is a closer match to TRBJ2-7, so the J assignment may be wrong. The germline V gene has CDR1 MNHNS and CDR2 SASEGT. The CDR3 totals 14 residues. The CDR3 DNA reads TGTGCCAGCAGTGAAGCTCTTCGAGGTTCCGAGCAGTACTTC. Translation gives CASSEALRGSEQYF.

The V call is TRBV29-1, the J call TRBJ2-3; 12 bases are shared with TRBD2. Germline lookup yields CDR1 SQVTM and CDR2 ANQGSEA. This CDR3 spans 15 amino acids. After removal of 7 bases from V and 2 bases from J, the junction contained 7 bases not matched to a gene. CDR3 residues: CSASGGAGDTDTQYF. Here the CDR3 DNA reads TGCAGCGCTAGCGGGGGGGCCGGAGACACAGATACGCAGTATTTT.

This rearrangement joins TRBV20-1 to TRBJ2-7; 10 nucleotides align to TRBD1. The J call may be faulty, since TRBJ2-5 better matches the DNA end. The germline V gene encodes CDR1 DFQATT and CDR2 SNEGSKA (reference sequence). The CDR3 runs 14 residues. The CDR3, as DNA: TGCAGTGCTAGCCCACCGGGACAGGGGGAGACCCAGTACTTC. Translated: CSASPPGQGETQYF.